Each of the 12 T cell receptor beta chains below was sequenced from the same sample in a study of post-analysis software for immune sequencing data. Study-wide results and caveats: When patients were compared with controls, about 5 TRBV segments were more frequent, TRBV5-6, TRBV5-1 and TRBV20-1 among them.

Prepared libraries of TCR beta cDNA carried unique molecular identifiers. Using its own MiXCR run on the PCR reads, TCRdb lists one record per CDR3 protein. Of about 570,000 distinct CDR3 sequences in the sample, around 34% were seen once. These TCRs' antigens remain unknown. Specimen: blood. Source of these receptors: a girl aged 2 to 17 with multiple sclerosis.

The gene calls are TRBV28 and TRBJ2-5, with TRBD1 identical over 8 bases. The DNA end favors TRBJ2-7, so the J call may be wrong. This CDR3 region has 14 residues. Germline CDR1 is MDHEN and CDR2 is SYDVKM. The CDR3 protein is CASSPSGQGYEQYF. The CDR3 DNA follows: TGTGCCAGCAGCCCATCCGGACAGGGATACGAGCAGTACTTC.

This clonotype was detected only a few times. The genes are TRBV6-5 and TRBJ1-2; 8 nucleotides agree with TRBD1. CDR1 and CDR2 (germline): MNHEY, SVGAGI. The CDR3 runs 16 residues. V was pared by 5 bases and J by 3 bases, with 11 bases of the junction left unmatched. This chain's CDR3 is CASSIRGPPAHYGYTF. The CDR3 DNA sequence: TGTGCCAGCAGTATCAGGGGGCCCCCTGCCCACTATGGCTACACCTTC.

V and J are TRBV7-2 and TRBJ2-1; 13 nucleotides line up with TRBD2. V was clipped by 3 bases and J by 5 bases; unmatched bases: 7. The CDR3 is 17 residues long. Per germline, CDR1 SGHTA and CDR2 FQGNSA. The CDR3 sequence: CASSFAGTSGVNNEQFF. The CDR3 nucleotides read TGTGCCAGCAGCTTCGCCGGGACTAGCGGGGTAAACAATGAGCAGTTCTTC.

This clonotype occurred a few times. The V gene is TRBV20-1, the J gene TRBJ2-1; 14 bases map to TRBD2. V lost 6 bases and J lost 9; bases outside the gene matches: 7. Per the germline V gene, CDR1 is DFQATT and CDR2 is SNEGSKA (reference sequence). There are 14 residues in the CDR3. The CDR3 region is CSAPTSGGAFEQFF. As DNA, the CDR3 is TGCAGTGCCCCGACTAGCGGGGGGGCCTTTGAGCAGTTCTTC.

The chain links TRBV5-5 to TRBJ1-2; the match to TRBD1 covers 8 bases. The germline gives CDR1 SGHKS, CDR2 YYEKEE (reference sequence). CDR3 length: 15 amino acids. J was trimmed by 3 bases and V by 4 bases; bases with no gene match: 8. For the CDR3, the DNA is TGTGCCAGCAGCGTATCAGGGGGCACGGACTATGGCTACACCTTC. Amino acid sequence: CASSVSGGTDYGYTF.

This clonotype occurred a few times. The chain links TRBV2 to TRBJ2-4; D might be TRBD2 (6 bases). This CDR3 contains 14 residues. CDR1 is SNHLY and CDR2 is FYNNEI in the germline V gene. Trimming stripped 6 bases from V and 5 bases from J, with 14 bases between. CDR3 loop: CASRAWGGENIQYF. In DNA, the CDR3 is TGTGCCAGCAGGGCTTGGGGCGGGGAAAACATTCAGTACTTC.

The chain employs TRBV4-1 and TRBJ2-3; 7 bases map to TRBD2. Looked up from germline, CDR1 is MGHRA and CDR2 is YSYEKL. The CDR3 is 15 amino acids. V shed 2 bases and J 1 base; nucleotides not matched to a gene: 3. The CDR3 here is CASSQWAGGTDTQYF. In DNA form, the CDR3 reads TGCGCCAGCAGCCAATGGGCGGGGGGCACAGATACGCAGTATTTT.

This clonotype occurred many times. CDR3 coding DNA: TGTGCCACCAGTGATCCACTAGCGGGGGCGATCAATGAGCAGTTCTTC. This translates into CATSDPLAGAINEQFF. The rearrangement joins TRBV24-1 to TRBJ2-1; 11 positions match TRBD2. The CDR3 contains 16 residues. V was clipped by 3 bases and J by 6 bases; unmatched bases: 6. Germline CDR1 reads KGHDR; CDR2 reads SFDVKD.

The count of this clonotype is one. The chain is built from TRBV7-2 and TRBJ1-2; D not certain. Trimming left V 5 bases short and J 8 bases short, with 15 bases between. Germline lookup yields CDR1 SGHTA and CDR2 FQGNSA. This CDR3 is built from 13 residues. Written as DNA, the CDR3 is TGTGCCAGCAGCCTAGACACGTTAATAGGCTACACCTTC. Protein: CASSLDTLIGYTF.

In its sample, this clonotype was seen a few times. J is TRBJ1-1 and V is TRBV21-1; TRBD1 is the table's D call, not checked against the DNA. TRBV21-1 is noted as a pseudogene. This CDR3 has 16 amino acids. The CDR3, as DNA: TGTGCCTGTCACTCGGGACAGGGGGCAATGAACACTGAAGCTTTCTTT. As protein: CACHSGQGAMNTEAFF.

This clonotype was seen a handful of times. The chain has TRBV29-1 and TRBJ2-3; TRBD1 matches at 8 bases. Germline CDR1 SQVTM, CDR2 ANQGSEA. This CDR3 spans 13 amino acids. The trim removed 6 bases at V and 8 bases at J, leaving 10 bases unmatched. The CDR3 DNA reads as TGCAGCGTCGATCGGGACAGGACTGCTACGCAGTATTTT. Translated, it gives CSVDRDRTATQYF.

This clonotype was detected only a few times. This chain links TRBV5-1 with TRBJ1-1; 7 bases map to TRBD1. V lost 6 bases to trimming and J lost 1 base; unmatched junction nucleotides: 9. The CDR3 runs 15 residues. In germline, CDR1 is SGHRS, CDR2 YFSETQ. This CDR3 is CASTRDSPRNTEAFF. DNA for the CDR3: TGCGCCAGCACCCGGGACAGCCCCCGGAACACTGAAGCTTTCTTT.